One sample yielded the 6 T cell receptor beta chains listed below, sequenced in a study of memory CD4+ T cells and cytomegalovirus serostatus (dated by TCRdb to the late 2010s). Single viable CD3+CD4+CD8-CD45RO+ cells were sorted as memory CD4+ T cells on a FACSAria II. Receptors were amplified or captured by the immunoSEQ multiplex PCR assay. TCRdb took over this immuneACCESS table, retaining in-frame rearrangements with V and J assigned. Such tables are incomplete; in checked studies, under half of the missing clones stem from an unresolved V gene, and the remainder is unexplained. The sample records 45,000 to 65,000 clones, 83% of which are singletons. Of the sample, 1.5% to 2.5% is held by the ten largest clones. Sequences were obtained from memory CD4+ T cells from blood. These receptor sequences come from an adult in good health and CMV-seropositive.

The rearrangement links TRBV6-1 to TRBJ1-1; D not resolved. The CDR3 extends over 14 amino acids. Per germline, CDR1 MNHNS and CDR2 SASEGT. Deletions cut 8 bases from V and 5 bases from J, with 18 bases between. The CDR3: CASLRNGGITEAFF. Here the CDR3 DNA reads TGTGCCAGCCTAAGAAATGGCGGGATAACTGAAGCTTTCTTT.

Here the CDR3 reads CAWSGQGSGELFF. For the CDR3, the DNA is TGTGCCTGGAGTGGACAGGGGTCCGGGGAGCTGTTTTTT. The V gene is TRBV30, the J gene TRBJ2-2, with TRBD1 matching 8 bases. Looked up from germline, CDR1 is GTSNPN and CDR2 is SVGIG (reference sequence). The ends lost 1 base at V and 6 bases at J; junction bases unmatched: 1. The CDR3 is made up of 13 amino acids.

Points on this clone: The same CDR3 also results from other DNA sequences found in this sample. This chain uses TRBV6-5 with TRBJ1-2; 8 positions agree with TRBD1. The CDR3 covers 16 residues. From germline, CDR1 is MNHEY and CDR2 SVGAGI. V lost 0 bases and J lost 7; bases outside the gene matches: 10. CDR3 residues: CASSYSLAGQVTGYTF. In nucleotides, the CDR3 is TGTGCCAGCAGTTACTCCCTCGCGGGACAGGTCACTGGCTACACCTTC.

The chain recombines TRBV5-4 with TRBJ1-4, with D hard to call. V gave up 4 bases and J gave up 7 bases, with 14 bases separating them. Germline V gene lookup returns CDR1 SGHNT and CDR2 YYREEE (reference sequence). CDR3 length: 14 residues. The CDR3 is CASSGTPFVEKLFF. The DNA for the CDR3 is TGTGCCAGCAGCGGCACCCCATTCGTTGAAAAACTGTTTTTT. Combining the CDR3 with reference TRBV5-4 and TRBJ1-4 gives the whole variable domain ETGVTQSPTHLIKTRGQQVTLRCSSQSGHNTVSWYQQALGQGPQFIFQYYREEENGRGNFPPRFSGLQFPNYSSELNVNALELDDSALYLCASSGTPFVEKLFFGSGTQLSVL.

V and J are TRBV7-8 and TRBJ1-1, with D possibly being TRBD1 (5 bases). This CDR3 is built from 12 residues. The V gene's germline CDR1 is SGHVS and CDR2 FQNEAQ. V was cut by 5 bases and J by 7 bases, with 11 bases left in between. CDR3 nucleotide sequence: TGTGCCAGCAGCGTAATCCAGGGTGAAGCTTTCTTT. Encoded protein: CASSVIQGEAFF.

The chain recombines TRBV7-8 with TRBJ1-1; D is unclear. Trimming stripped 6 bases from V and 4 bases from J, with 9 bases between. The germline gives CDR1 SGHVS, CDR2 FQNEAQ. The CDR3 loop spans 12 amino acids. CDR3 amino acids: CASSPGGTEAFF. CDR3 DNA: TGTGCCAGCAGTCCCGGAGGCACTGAAGCTTTCTTT. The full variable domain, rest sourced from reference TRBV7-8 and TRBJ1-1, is GAGVSQSPRYKVAKRGQDVALRCDPISGHVSLFWYQQALGQGPEFLTYFQNEAQLDKSGLPSDRFFAERPEGSVSTLKIQRTQQEDSAVYLCASSPGGTEAFFGQGTRLTVV.